This entry describes one T cell receptor beta chain. Its antigen is still unknown. This record comes from a study of cytomegalovirus exposure and HLA in healthy donors. About the study: The platform used for the 100 to 150 validation repertoires matched that of the 650 to 750 first-cohort repertoires, a later analysis reported.

Profiled with immunoSEQ multiplex PCR; TCRdb holds only in-frame clones, not every one. Of 110,000 to 150,000 clones in the sample, 94% were seen once. Germline CDR1 is MNHEY and CDR2 is SMNVEV (reference sequence). Deletions cut 6 bases from V and 4 bases from J, with 18 bases between. This CDR3 spans 16 amino acids. Overall study results and limits: High sensitivity and specificity were reportedly achieved when the classifier diagnosed cytomegalovirus status. It was confirmed in vitro that three of the CMV-associated chains were specific for CMV antigens. There were about 160 TCR beta chains listed as cytomegalovirus-associated.

The TCR sequence derives from a man younger than 35 in good health and CMV-seropositive. Sequencing used PBMCs. The chain employs TRBV27 and TRBJ1-4; maybe TRBD1 (5 bases). The DNA of the CDR3 is TGTGCCAGCAGCCGTAGCGGCGGGGGAGATAATGAAAAACTGTTTTTT. Amino acid sequence: CASSRSGGGDNEKLFF.